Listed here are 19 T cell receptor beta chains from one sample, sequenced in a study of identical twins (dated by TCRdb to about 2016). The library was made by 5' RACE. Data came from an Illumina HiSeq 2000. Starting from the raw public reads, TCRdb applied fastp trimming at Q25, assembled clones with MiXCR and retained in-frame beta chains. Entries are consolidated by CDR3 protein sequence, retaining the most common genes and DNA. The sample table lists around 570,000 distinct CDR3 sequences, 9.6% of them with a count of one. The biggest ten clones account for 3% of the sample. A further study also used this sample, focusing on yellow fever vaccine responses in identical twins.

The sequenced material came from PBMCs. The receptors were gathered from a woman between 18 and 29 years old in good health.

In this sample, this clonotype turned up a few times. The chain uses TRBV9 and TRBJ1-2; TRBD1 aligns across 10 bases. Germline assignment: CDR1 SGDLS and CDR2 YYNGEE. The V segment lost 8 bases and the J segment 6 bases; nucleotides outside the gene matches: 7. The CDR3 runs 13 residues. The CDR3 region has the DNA TGTGCCAGTGCGAGGGACAGGGGCGATGGCTACACCTTC. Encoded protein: CASARDRGDGYTF.

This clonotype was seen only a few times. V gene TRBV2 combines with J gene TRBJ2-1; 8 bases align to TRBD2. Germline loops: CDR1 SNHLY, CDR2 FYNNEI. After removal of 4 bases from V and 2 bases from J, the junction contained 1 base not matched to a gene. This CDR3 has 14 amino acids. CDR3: CASSARGAYNEQFF. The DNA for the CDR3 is TGTGCCAGCAGTGCGCGGGGGGCCTACAATGAGCAGTTCTTC.

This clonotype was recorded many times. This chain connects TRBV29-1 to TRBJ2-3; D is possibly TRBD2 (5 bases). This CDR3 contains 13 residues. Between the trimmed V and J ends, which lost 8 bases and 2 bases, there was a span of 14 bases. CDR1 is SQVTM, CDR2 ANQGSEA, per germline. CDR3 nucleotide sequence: TGCAGCCTTATAGGAGGATACACAGATACGCAGTATTTT. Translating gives CSLIGGYTDTQYF.

In DNA form, the CDR3 reads TGTGCCAGCTCACCATCGGGACCAGGAATCGGGGAGCTGTTTTTT. Its translation is CASSPSGPGIGELFF. The gene calls are TRBV18 and TRBJ2-2, with D perhaps given as TRBD1 or TRBD2 (5 bases each). This CDR3 spans 15 amino acids. Trimming took off 2 bases at V and 7 bases at J, with 14 bases between the two ends. In germline, CDR1 is KGHSH, CDR2 LQKENI.

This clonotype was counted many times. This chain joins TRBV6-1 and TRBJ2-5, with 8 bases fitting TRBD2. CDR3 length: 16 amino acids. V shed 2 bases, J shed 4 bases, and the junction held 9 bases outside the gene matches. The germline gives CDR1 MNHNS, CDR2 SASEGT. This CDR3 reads CASSETHSGVLETQYF. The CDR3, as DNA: TGTGCCAGCAGTGAAACTCATAGCGGGGTGTTAGAGACCCAGTACTTC.

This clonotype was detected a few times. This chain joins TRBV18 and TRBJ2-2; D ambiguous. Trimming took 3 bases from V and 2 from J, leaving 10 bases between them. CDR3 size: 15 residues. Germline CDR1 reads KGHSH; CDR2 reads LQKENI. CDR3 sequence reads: CASSPLQVNTGELFF. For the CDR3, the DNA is TGTGCCAGCTCACCGCTACAAGTAAACACCGGGGAGCTGTTTTTT.

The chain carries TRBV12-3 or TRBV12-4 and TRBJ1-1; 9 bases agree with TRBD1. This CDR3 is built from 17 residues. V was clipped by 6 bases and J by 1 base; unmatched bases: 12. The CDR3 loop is CASSPLFTGGKNTEAFF. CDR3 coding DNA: TGTGCCAGCAGCCCCCTTTTTACAGGGGGCAAGAACACTGAAGCTTTCTTT.

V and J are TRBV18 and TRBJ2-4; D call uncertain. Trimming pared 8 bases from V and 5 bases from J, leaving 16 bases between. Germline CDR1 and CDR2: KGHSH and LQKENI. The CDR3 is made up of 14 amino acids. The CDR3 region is CASHAATTENIQYF. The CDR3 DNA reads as TGTGCCAGCCACGCGGCAACGACCGAAAACATTCAGTACTTC.

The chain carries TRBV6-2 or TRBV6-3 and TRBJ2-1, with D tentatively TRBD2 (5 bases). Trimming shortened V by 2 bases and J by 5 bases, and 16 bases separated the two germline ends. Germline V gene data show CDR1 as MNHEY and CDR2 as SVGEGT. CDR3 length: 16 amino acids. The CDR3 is CASSYRSGPKDNEQFF. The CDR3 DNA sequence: TGTGCCAGCAGTTACCGGAGCGGACCCAAGGACAATGAGCAGTTCTTC.

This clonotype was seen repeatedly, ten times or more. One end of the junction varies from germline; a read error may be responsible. CDR3 sequence: CASSLTDAYEQHF. The CDR3, as DNA: TGTGCCAGCAGTTTAACCGATGCCTACGAGCAGCACTTC. The J gene is TRBJ2-7, the V gene TRBV12-3 or TRBV12-4; D is ambiguous. CDR3 size: 13 residues.

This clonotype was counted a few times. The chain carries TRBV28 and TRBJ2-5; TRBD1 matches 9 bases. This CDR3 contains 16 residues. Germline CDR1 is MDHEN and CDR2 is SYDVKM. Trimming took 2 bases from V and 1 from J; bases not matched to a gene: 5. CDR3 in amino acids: CASSLRDRVIQETQYF. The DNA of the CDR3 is TGTGCCAGCAGTTTACGGGACAGGGTCATCCAAGAGACCCAGTACTTC.

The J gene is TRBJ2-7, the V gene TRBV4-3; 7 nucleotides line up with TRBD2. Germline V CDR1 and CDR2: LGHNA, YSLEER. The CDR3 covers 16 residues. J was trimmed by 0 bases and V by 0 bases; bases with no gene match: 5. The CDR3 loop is CASSQEETGGSYEQYF. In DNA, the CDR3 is TGCGCCAGCAGCCAAGAGGAGACGGGGGGCTCCTACGAGCAGTACTTC.

The DNA for the CDR3 is TGCAGTGCTAGAGCCCGACTAGCGGGAATCTACGAGCAGTACTTC. Amino acid sequence: CSARARLAGIYEQYF. The chain recombines TRBV20-1 with TRBJ2-7, with TRBD2 identical over 11 bases. V trimming: 1 base; J trimming: 3 bases; junction bases outside the gene matches: 5. CDR3 length: 15 residues. Germline assignment: CDR1 DFQATT and CDR2 SNEGSKA (reference sequence).

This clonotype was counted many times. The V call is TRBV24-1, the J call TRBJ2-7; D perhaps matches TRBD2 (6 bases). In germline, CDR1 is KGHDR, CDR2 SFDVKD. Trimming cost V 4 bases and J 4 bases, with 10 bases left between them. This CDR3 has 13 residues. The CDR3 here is CATSDSGTYEQYF. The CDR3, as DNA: TGTGCCACCAGTGACTCCGGGACTTACGAGCAGTACTTC.

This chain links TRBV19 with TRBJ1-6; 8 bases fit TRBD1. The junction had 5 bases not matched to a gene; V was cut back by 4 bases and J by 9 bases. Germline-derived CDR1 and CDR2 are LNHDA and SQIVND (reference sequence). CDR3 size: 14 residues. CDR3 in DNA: TGTGCCAGTAGTACGGACAGGGACGGTTCACCCCTCCACTTT. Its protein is CASSTDRDGSPLHF.

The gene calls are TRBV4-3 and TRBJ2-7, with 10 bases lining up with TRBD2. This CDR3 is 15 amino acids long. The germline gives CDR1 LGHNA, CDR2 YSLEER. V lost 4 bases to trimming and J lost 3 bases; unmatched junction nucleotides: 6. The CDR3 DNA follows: TGCGCCAGCAGCCCCGAACTAGCGGGAATCTACGAGCAGTACTTC. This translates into CASSPELAGIYEQYF.

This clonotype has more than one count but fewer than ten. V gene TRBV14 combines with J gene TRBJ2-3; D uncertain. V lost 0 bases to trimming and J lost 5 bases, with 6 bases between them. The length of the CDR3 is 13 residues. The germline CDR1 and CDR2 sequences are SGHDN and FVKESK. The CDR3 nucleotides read TGTGCCAGCAGCCAAGAAAGGGAAGATACGCAGTATTTT. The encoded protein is CASSQEREDTQYF.

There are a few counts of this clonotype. CDR3 region: CASSLVGPSGRETQYF. DNA for the CDR3: TGTGCCAGCAGCTTAGTCGGCCCTTCGGGAAGAGAGACCCAGTACTTC. This rearrangement joins TRBV7-9 to TRBJ2-5; D perhaps matches TRBD2 (5 bases). This CDR3 has 16 amino acids. V lost 1 base to trimming and J lost 4 bases, with 16 bases between them. The V gene's germline CDR1 is SEHNR and CDR2 FQNEAQ (reference sequence). Filled out from reference TRBV7-9 and TRBJ2-5, the complete variable domain reads DTGVSQNPRHKITKRGQNVTFRCDPISEHNRLYWYRQTLGQGPEFLTYFQNEAQLEKSRLLSDRFSAERPKGSFSTLEIQRTEQGDSAMYLCASSLVGPSGRETQYFGPGTRLLVL.

The CDR3 protein is CSATPGQGSYEQYF. The CDR3 coding sequence is TGCAGTGCGACCCCGGGACAGGGGTCCTACGAGCAGTACTTC. The J gene is TRBJ2-7, the V gene TRBV20-1; 10 bases align to TRBD1. CDR1 DFQATT and CDR2 SNEGSKA come from the germline V gene (reference sequence). The CDR3 loop spans 14 amino acids. The ends lost 6 bases at V and 1 base at J; junction bases unmatched: 6.